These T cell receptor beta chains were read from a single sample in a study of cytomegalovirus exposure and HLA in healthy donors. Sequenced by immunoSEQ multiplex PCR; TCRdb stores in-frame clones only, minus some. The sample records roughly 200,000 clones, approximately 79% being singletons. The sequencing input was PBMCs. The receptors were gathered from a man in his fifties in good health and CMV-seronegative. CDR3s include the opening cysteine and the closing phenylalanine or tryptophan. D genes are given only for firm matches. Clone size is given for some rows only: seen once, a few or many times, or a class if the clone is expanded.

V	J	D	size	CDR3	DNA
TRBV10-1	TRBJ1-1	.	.	CASSNTGRRATEAFF	TGCGCCAGCAGTAATACCGGCAGGAGGGCCACTGAAGCTTTCTTT
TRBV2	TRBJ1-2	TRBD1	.	CASRERTGANYGYTF	TGTGCCAGCAGAGAAAGGACAGGGGCTAACTATGGCTACACCTTC
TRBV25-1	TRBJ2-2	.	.	CASSELGTTDTGELFF	TGTGCCAGCAGTGAATTGGGCACGACGGACACCGGGGAGCTGTTTTTT
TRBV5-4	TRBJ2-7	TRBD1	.	CASSDRDRVNYEQYF	TGTGCCAGCAGCGACCGGGACAGGGTAAACTACGAGCAGTACTTC
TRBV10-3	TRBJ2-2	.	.	CAITGTLNTGELFF	TGTGCCATCACCGGGACTCTGAACACCGGGGAGCTGTTTTTT
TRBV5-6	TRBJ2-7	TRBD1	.	CASSPGTGSYEQYF	TGTGCCAGCAGCCCCGGGACAGGCTCCTACGAGCAGTACTTC
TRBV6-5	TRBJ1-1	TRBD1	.	CATRGPLNTEAFF	TGTGCCACTAGGGGGCCATTGAACACTGAAGCTTTCTTT
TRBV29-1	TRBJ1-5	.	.	CSVAEGSQPQHF	TGCAGCGTTGCGGAGGGGAGTCAGCCCCAGCATTTT
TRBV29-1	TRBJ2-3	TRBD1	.	CSVARGQGREDTQYF	TGCAGCGTTGCCCGGGGACAGGGAAGGGAAGATACGCAGTATTTT
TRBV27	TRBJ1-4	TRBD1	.	CASSLSPGQGADEKLFF	TGTGCCAGCAGTTTATCCCCGGGACAGGGGGCGGATGAAAAACTGTTTTTT
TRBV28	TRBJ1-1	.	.	CGTVGQRNTEAFF	TGTGGGACGGTGGGGCAGAGGAACACTGAAGCTTTCTTT
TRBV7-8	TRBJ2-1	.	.	CASSNRDIRVLDNEQFF	TGTGCCAGCAGCAACCGGGACATTAGAGTATTGGACAATGAGCAGTTCTTC
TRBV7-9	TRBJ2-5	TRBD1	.	CASSSQGAQETQYF	TGTGCCAGCAGCTCACAGGGGGCACAAGAGACCCAGTACTTC
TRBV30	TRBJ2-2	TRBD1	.	CAWLGQGGTGELFF	TGTGCCTGGCTGGGACAGGGGGGGACCGGGGAGCTGTTTTTT
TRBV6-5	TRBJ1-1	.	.	CASRGTSMNTEAFF	TGTGCCAGCAGGGGGACAAGTATGAACACTGAAGCTTTCTTT
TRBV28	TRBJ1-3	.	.	CASSLKDRISGNTIYF	TGTGCCAGCAGTCTCAAGGACAGAATATCTGGAAACACCATATATTTT
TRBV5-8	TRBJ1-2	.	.	CASSSWTVKNGYTF	TGTGCCAGCAGCTCATGGACAGTCAAGAATGGCTACACCTTC
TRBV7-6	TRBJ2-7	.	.	CASSLIPGSHEQYF	TGTGCCAGCAGCTTGATCCCAGGGTCCCACGAGCAGTACTTC
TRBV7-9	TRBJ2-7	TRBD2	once	CASSLVGLAASGYEQYF	TGTGCCAGCAGCTTAGTCGGACTAGCGGCCTCGGGGTACGAGCAGTACTTC
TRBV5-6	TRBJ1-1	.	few	CASILQGGDEAFF	TGTGCCAGCATCCTTCAAGGAGGGGATGAAGCTTTCTTT
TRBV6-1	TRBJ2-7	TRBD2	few	CASNGLASYEQYF	TGTGCCAGCAACGGACTAGCCTCCTACGAGCAGTACTTC
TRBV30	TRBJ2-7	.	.	CAWRAVFEQYF	TGTGCCTGGAGGGCAGTGTTCGAGCAGTACTTC
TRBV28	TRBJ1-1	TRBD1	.	CASSQPSTGGRRTEAFF	TGTGCCAGCAGTCAACCGTCTACAGGGGGCCGCAGGACTGAAGCTTTCTTT
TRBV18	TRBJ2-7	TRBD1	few	CASSPGTGQDEQYF	TGTGCCAGCTCACCAGGGACAGGGCAGGACGAGCAGTACTTC
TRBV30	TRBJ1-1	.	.	CAWSVGRLYTEAFF	TGTGCCTGGAGTGTGGGCAGGCTGTACACTGAAGCTTTCTTT
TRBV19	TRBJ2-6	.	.	CASLPGAHSGANVLTF	TGTGCCAGTTTACCGGGAGCCCACTCTGGGGCCAACGTCCTGACTTTC
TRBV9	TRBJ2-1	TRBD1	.	CASSLQTGAFEQFF	TGTGCCAGCAGCCTTCAGACAGGGGCGTTTGAGCAGTTCTTC
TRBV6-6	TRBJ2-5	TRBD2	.	CASRDPGGWAGETQYF	TGTGCCAGCCGGGATCCGGGAGGTTGGGCGGGAGAGACCCAGTACTTC
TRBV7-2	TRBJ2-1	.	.	CASSLVGGGYNEQFF	TGTGCCAGCAGCTTAGTAGGGGGGGGCTACAATGAGCAGTTCTTC
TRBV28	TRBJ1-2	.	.	CASSPLSRAQSGNYGYTF	TGTGCCAGCAGTCCTTTATCACGGGCCCAATCGGGAAACTATGGCTACACCTTC
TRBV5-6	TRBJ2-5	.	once	CASTDYMQETQYF	TGTGCCAGCACCGACTATATGCAAGAGACCCAGTACTTC
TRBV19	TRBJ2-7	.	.	CASSIGGIGYEQYF	TGTGCCAGTAGTATTGGGGGGATCGGCTACGAGCAGTACTTC
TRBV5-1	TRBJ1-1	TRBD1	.	CASSLGTGANTEAFF	TGCGCCAGCAGCTTGGGGACAGGGGCGAACACTGAAGCTTTCTTT
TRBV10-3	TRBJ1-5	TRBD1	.	CAISESGQGNQPQHF	TGTGCCATCAGTGAGTCGGGACAGGGGAATCAGCCCCAGCATTTT
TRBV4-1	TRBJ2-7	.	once	CASSHPGLFPGEQYF	TGCGCCAGCAGCCACCCAGGACTGTTCCCTGGCGAGCAGTACTTC
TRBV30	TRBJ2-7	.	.	CAWSVGAGVKEQYF	TGTGCCTGGAGTGTGGGTGCGGGTGTGAAAGAGCAGTACTTC
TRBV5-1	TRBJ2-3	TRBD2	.	CASSLAAGAFTDTQYF	TGCGCCAGCAGCTTGGCGGCGGGAGCTTTCACAGATACGCAGTATTTT
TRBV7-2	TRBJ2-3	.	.	CASSPDSTDTQYF	TGTGCCAGCAGTCCCGACAGTACAGATACGCAGTATTTT
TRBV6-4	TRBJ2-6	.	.	CASSPLPGANVLTF	TGTGCCAGCAGCCCTCTTCCTGGGGCCAACGTCCTGACTTTC
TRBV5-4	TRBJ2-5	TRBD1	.	CASSLQGQWEETQYF	TGTGCCAGCAGCTTACAGGGACAGTGGGAGGAGACCCAGTACTTC
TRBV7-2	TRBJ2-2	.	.	CASSPRGAGTGELFF	TGTGCCAGCAGCCCCAGAGGGGCGGGAACCGGGGAGCTGTTTTTT